This T cell receptor (beta chain) derives from a study of OX40 agonist ivuxolimab in advanced cancers. Study as a whole: Ivuxolimab, an antibody acting as an agonist of OX40 (CD134), was used to treat patients. Allowance was made for prior anti-PD-1, anti-PD-L1 or anti-CTLA-4 therapy, and around 44% had some. Of mixed ages from about 23 to 79 and averaging about 60 years, the group was about 86% male. Study-wide results and caveats: The study observed clonal expansion of CD4+ and CD8+ blood T cells by week 6 at 0.1 to 3.0 mg/kg.

Losses at the gene ends were 3 bases for V and 0 bases for J; bases not matched to a gene: 9. The CDR3 consists of 18 residues. In germline, CDR1 is GTSNPN, CDR2 SVGIG (reference sequence). Clones were read by immunoSEQ multiplex PCR, and TCRdb kept only the in-frame ones, dropping some. The table has 55,000 to 80,000 clones, about four fifths seen once. Note on this clone: The antigen remains unidentified.

This clonotype originated in an adult with an advanced solid tumor such as melanoma, head and neck, liver or kidney cancer. This chain uses TRBV30 with TRBJ2-3; 13 positions match TRBD2. The source material was CD4+ or CD8+ T cells sorted from blood, sampled in a trial of the OX40 agonist ivuxolimab. CDR3 sequence reads: CAWSHRLAGGGSTDTQYF. As DNA, the CDR3 is TGTGCCTGGAGCCATAGACTAGCGGGGGGCGGTAGCACAGATACGCAGTATTTT. The whole variable domain, filled in from reference TRBV30 and TRBJ2-3, reads SQTIHQWPATLVQPVGSPLSLECTVEGTSNPNLYWYRQAAGRGLQLLFYSVGIGQISSEVPQNLSASRPQDRQFILSSKKLLLSDSGFYLCAWSHRLAGGGSTDTQYFGPGTRLTVL.